Shown below are 8 T cell receptor beta chains from a single sample sequenced in a study of blood T cell repertoires in COVID-19. Here immunoSEQ multiplex PCR was the method, and the copy in TCRdb shows in-frame clones only, minus some. The sample lists under 200,000 clones; around 81% were seen once. The sample taken for sequencing was peripheral blood. The source of these receptors is a human donor with acute or convalescent COVID-19. The donor label of this sample is uncertain.

The V gene is TRBV12-5, the J gene TRBJ2-3; 7 nucleotides agree with TRBD2. J was trimmed by 5 bases and V by 2 bases; bases with no gene match: 4. Germline CDR1 and CDR2: LGHNT and FRNRAP. This CDR3 comprises 14 residues. The CDR3 DNA sequence: TGTGCTAGTGGTTTGAGGGGCGGGGGAGATACGCAGTATTTT. Translating gives CASGLRGGGDTQYF.

This chain joins TRBV5-1 and TRBJ1-4; D is possibly TRBD1 (5 bases). The ends were cut back, 0 bases at V and 5 bases at J, with 11 bases in the middle. The CDR3 runs 15 residues. CDR1 is SGHRS and CDR2 is YFSETQ in the germline V gene. DNA for the CDR3: TGCGCCAGCAGCTTGGCAGCAGGGATAAATGAAAAACTGTTTTTT. Its translation is CASSLAAGINEKLFF.

The chain recombines TRBV30 with TRBJ2-3; D possibly corresponds to TRBD2 (5 bases). Germline V gene sequence: CDR1 GTSNPN, CDR2 SVGIG (reference sequence). The CDR3 consists of 12 residues. The V gene lost 5 bases and the J gene lost 2 bases, with 8 bases spanning the gap. The chain's CDR3 is CAWRGYTDTQYF. Written as DNA, the CDR3 is TGTGCCTGGCGGGGTTACACAGATACGCAGTATTTT.

The chain combines TRBV3-1 (or the pseudogene TRBV3-2) with TRBJ1-6, with D maybe TRBD1 (6 bases). Germline V CDR1 and CDR2: LGHDT, YNNKEL (reference sequence). V gave up 4 bases and J gave up 2 bases, with 12 bases separating them. The CDR3 covers 16 residues. The CDR3 loop reads CASSLEGTPYNSPLHF. In DNA, the CDR3 is TGTGCCAGCAGCCTGGAAGGGACACCCTATAATTCACCCCTCCACTTT.

V and J are TRBV5-1 and TRBJ2-3, with D unclear. This CDR3 is built from 12 residues. V lost 4 bases to trimming and J lost 4 bases, with 7 bases between them. Germline V gives CDR1 SGHRS, CDR2 YFSETQ. Written as DNA, the CDR3 is TGCGCCAGCAGCCCCCCGGCAGATACGCAGTATTTT. Translation: CASSPPADTQYF.

The gene calls are TRBV2 and TRBJ2-3, with D maybe TRBD2 (5 bases). V dropped 3 bases and J dropped 0 bases, with 10 bases sitting between them. The CDR3 spans 15 residues. The germline CDR1 and CDR2 sequences are SNHLY and FYNNEI. The CDR3 DNA reads as TGTGCCAGCAGTGAGGAGGTGACTAGCACAGATACGCAGTATTTT. This encodes CASSEEVTSTDTQYF.

This chain uses TRBV19 with TRBJ2-1, with D possibly matching TRBD1 (5 bases). The length of the CDR3 is 15 residues. CDR1 and CDR2 from the germline V gene are LNHDA and SQIVND (reference sequence). With 6 bases removed from V and 9 bases from J, the gap between germline ends came to 21 bases. The chain's CDR3 is CASSPRVRDPREQFF. CDR3 bases: TGTGCCAGTAGCCCCAGGGTTAGGGATCCACGTGAGCAGTTCTTC.

This clone was recorded a few times. The chain combines TRBV5-1 with TRBJ2-3, with D perhaps TRBD1 (6 bases). Germline V gives CDR1 SGHRS, CDR2 YFSETQ. Trimming took 8 bases from V and 5 from J, leaving 15 bases between them. The length of the CDR3 is 13 residues. CDR3 bases: TGCGCCAGGGGCCAGGGGCAGGGAGATACGCAGTATTTT. It yields the protein CARGQGQGDTQYF.